The 5 T cell receptor beta chains presented below share a single source sample, sequenced in a study of read filtering for tumor transcriptome and immune sequencing. The library was built from roughly 400 ng RNA with molecular barcoded adaptors for alpha/delta and beta/gamma chains. TCRdb independently ran MiXCR on the reads; one entry per CDR3 protein. Of 30,000 to 45,000 distinct CDR3 sequences in the sample, approximately 13% were seen once. The specimen sequenced was a population of CD138-negative cells sorted from bone marrow. The receptors come from a donor aged 40 or older with multiple myeloma.

This clonotype was recorded at least ten times. The CDR3 is CASSLAASRELFF. The CDR3 DNA is TGTGCCAGCAGCTTGGCGGCAAGCCGGGAGCTGTTTTTT. The chain couples TRBV5-6 to TRBJ2-2; D is ambiguous. This CDR3 comprises 13 residues. Trimming removed 0 bases at V and 9 bases at J, with 9 bases between. Per the germline V gene, CDR1 is SGHDT and CDR2 is YYEEEE.

This clonotype occurred many times. The chain couples TRBV6-5 to TRBJ1-1; D remains ambiguous. V was clipped by 4 bases and J by 7 bases, with 10 bases between them. CDR1 and CDR2 from the germline V gene are MNHEY and SVGAGI. This CDR3 spans 12 amino acids. The CDR3 region has the DNA TGTGCCAGCAGTTTGAGAGGAGGTGAAGCTTTCTTT. Its protein product is CASSLRGGEAFF.

The table lists this clonotype with many counts. A much larger clonotype is one base distant, so this may be a read error. The chain combines TRBV5-5 with TRBJ2-3; 7 bases match TRBD1. CDR1 and CDR2 (germline): SGHKS, YYEKEE (reference sequence). The CDR3 has 14 residues. In DNA, the CDR3 is TGTGTCAGCAGCCAGGGACAGAGCACAGATACGCAGTATTTT. The encoded protein is CVSSQGQSTDTQYF.

By frequency in the sample, this clonotype is large. The gene calls are TRBV4-3 and TRBJ2-3; D possibly uses TRBD1 or TRBD2 (5 bases each). The germline CDR1 and CDR2 sequences are LGHNA and YSLEER. V dropped 2 bases and J dropped 4 bases, with 22 bases sitting between them. The CDR3 is 18 residues long. The CDR3 DNA reads as TGCGCCAGCAGCCAAAACAACCGGGACCCAGGGCTCCCAGATACGCAGTATTTT. This codes for CASSQNNRDPGLPDTQYF.

Ten or more counts support this clonotype. J is TRBJ1-1 and V is TRBV6-2 or TRBV6-3; D is ambiguous. Trimming left V 6 bases short and J 7 bases short, with 12 bases between. Germline lookup yields CDR1 MNHEY and CDR2 SVGEGT. The CDR3 has 12 amino acids. The CDR3: CASRPPSLEAFF. The CDR3 bases are TGTGCCAGCAGACCTCCTAGCCTTGAAGCTTTCTTT.